Listed below are T cell receptor beta chains from one sample, sequenced in a study of CD8+CD57+ T cells in acquired aplastic anemia. TCRdb passed the reads through MiXCR, listing each CDR3 protein once. The sample lists around 50,000 distinct CDR3 sequences; approximately 50% were seen once. The sample taken for sequencing was sorted CD4+, CD8+, or CD8+CD57+ T cells (not recorded which) from PBMCs. The source of these receptors is a human donor with aplastic anemia. Each CDR3 is given with its conserved first and last residue. The D gene is left open where the match is weak. Rows give clone size only sometimes, using once, few, many, or a class for an expanded clone.

TRBJ1-6 TRBV27 TRBD1 many CASSSSTGNSPLHF TGTGCCAGCAGTTCCTCGACAGGGAATTCACCCCTCCACTTT
TRBJ2-5 TRBV15 TRBD2 - CATSRFSGDEETQYF TGTGCCACCAGCAGATTTAGCGGGGACGAGGAGACCCAGTACTTC
TRBJ1-2 TRBV7-9 - - CASSRTGGDYTF TGTGCCAGCAGCCGGACGGGGGGGGACTACACCTTC
TRBJ1-2 TRBV6-1 - - CASSPEPGRDGYTF TGTGCCAGCTCGCCTGAACCGGGGAGGGACGGCTACACCTTC
TRBJ2-1 TRBV24-1 - many CATEGGVYNEQFF TGTGCCACCGAGGGGGGGGTCTACAATGAGCAGTTCTTC
TRBJ1-3 TRBV29-1 - - CSVETSSSGNTIYF TGCAGCGTTGAAACAAGTAGCTCTGGAAACACCATATATTTT
TRBJ2-3 TRBV28 TRBD1 few CATRDRETDTQYF TGTGCCACCAGGGACAGGGAAACAGATACGCAGTATTTT
TRBJ2-2 TRBV12-5 TRBD2 - CASGLGKGLAGGNTGELFF TGTGCTAGTGGTTTGGGGAAGGGACTAGCGGGAGGGAACACCGGGGAGCTGTTTTTT
TRBJ1-5 TRBV10-3 - - CAISEARDGQPQHF TGTGCCATCAGTGAGGCAAGGGATGGTCAGCCCCAGCATTTT
TRBJ1-2 TRBV24-1 TRBD1 once CATSDPGQGAARGYTF TGTGCCACCAGTGATCCTGGACAGGGGGCGGCGCGGGGCTACACCTTC
TRBJ1-1 TRBV19 - - CASSPIGTANTEAFF TGTGCCAGTAGTCCCATCGGGACGGCGAACACTGAAGCTTTCTTT
TRBJ1-2 TRBV12-3/TRBV12-4 - medium-sized CASSPFGQTYGYTF TGTGCCAGCAGTCCCTTTGGACAGACTTATGGCTACACCTTC
TRBJ1-6 TRBV19 TRBD1 medium-sized CASSYRQGSYSPLHF TGTGCCAGTAGCTACCGACAGGGGAGCTATTCACCCCTCCACTTT
TRBJ1-6 TRBV20-1 TRBD1 many CSARRQGPTFNNSPLHF TGCAGTGCTAGACGACAGGGGCCAACCTTCAATAATTCACCCCTCCACTTT
TRBJ1-2 TRBV7-9 TRBD1 - CASSLAAGGIGGYTF TGTGCCAGCAGCTTAGCGGCAGGGGGCATAGGTGGCTACACCTTC
TRBJ2-7 TRBV9 - - CASRLGGGAEQYF TGTGCCAGCAGACTAGGGGGCGGGGCCGAGCAGTACTTC
TRBJ2-1 TRBV19 - - CASSITGSPPNEQFF TGTGCCAGTAGTATAACGGGATCACCGCCCAATGAGCAGTTCTTC
TRBJ2-2 TRBV7-2 - - CASSLWSNTGELFF TGTGCCAGCAGCTTATGGAGTAACACCGGGGAGCTGTTTTTT
TRBJ1-3 TRBV12-3/TRBV12-4 - many CASSPPGNTIYF TGTGCCAGCAGCCCCCCTGGAAACACCATATATTTT
TRBJ1-1 TRBV10-2 - - CASGPQNTEAFF TGCGCCAGCGGGCCACAGAACACTGAAGCTTTCTTT
TRBJ1-5 TRBV10-3 - many CAISEGQGGGGAQHF TGTGCCATCAGTGAGGGGCAGGGCGGGGGGGGGGCCCAGCATTTT
TRBJ1-5 TRBV10-3 TRBD1 once CAISGRQGIWQPQHF TGTGCCATCAGTGGTAGACAGGGGATTTGGCAGCCCCAGCATTTT
TRBJ2-7 TRBV5-1 - many CASSLGGAPGHEQYF TGCGCCAGCAGCTTGGGGGGGGCTCCGGGGCACGAGCAGTACTTC
TRBJ1-5 TRBV2 - few CASSYDGQPQHF TGTGCCAGCAGTTATGACGGACAGCCCCAGCATTTT
TRBJ2-3 TRBV9 TRBD1 many CASSGTDRGHHPDTQYF TGTGCCAGCAGCGGCACTGACAGGGGGCATCACCCAGATACGCAGTATTTT
TRBJ1-2 TRBV4-2 TRBD1 - CASSQGSETGADYGYTF TGTGCCAGCAGCCAAGGCTCTGAGACAGGGGCGGACTATGGCTACACCTTC
TRBJ1-2 TRBV29-1 - - CSVSRDYYGYTF TGCAGCGTCAGCAGGGATTACTATGGCTACACCTTC
TRBJ1-1 TRBV11-2 - many CASSATGNTEAFF TGTGCCAGCAGCGCGACAGGCAACACTGAAGCTTTCTTT
TRBJ2-3 TRBV7-2 - - CASSLDSYTQYF TGTGCCAGCAGCTTAGACAGTTATACGCAGTATTTT
TRBJ2-7 TRBV20-1 - - CSATRATTYEQYF TGCAGTGCTACCAGGGCAACTACCTACGAGCAGTACTTC
TRBJ1-1 TRBV7-2 TRBD1 - CASSYRDREAFF TGTGCCAGCAGCTACCGGGACAGGGAAGCTTTCTTT
TRBJ2-1 TRBV27 - - CASSLSRGLGNEQFF TGTGCCAGCAGTTTATCGAGGGGGTTGGGTAATGAGCAGTTCTTC
TRBJ1-1 TRBV7-8 - medium-sized CASSFITTEAFF TGTGCCAGCAGCTTTATAACAACTGAAGCTTTCTTT
TRBJ2-5 TRBV11-2 - many CASRAYREGYETQYF TGTGCCAGCAGAGCTTACAGGGAAGGCTATGAGACCCAGTACTTC
TRBJ2-5 TRBV7-2 - - CASSLGATGETQYF TGTGCCAGCAGCTTAGGAGCAACGGGGGAGACCCAGTACTTC
TRBJ2-3 TRBV11-2 - - CASSLVAKNTDTQYF TGTGCCAGCAGCTTAGTTGCCAAGAACACAGATACGCAGTATTTT
TRBJ2-1 TRBV2 TRBD2 - CASRYSGGAVYNEQFF TGTGCCAGCAGGTATAGCGGGGGAGCGGTCTACAATGAGCAGTTCTTC
TRBJ1-1 TRBV10-2 - medium-sized CASSDAATEAFF TGCGCCAGCAGTGATGCCGCGACTGAAGCTTTCTTT
TRBJ2-7 TRBV24-1 - - CASSGGPAYEQYF TGTGCCAGCAGTGGGGGACCAGCCTACGAGCAGTACTTC
TRBJ1-6 TRBV2 - - CATRTGNSPLHF TGTGCCACCCGAACAGGGAATTCACCCCTCCACTTT
TRBJ2-1 TRBV19 - once CASSIGGNEQFF TGTGCCAGTAGTATAGGAGGGAATGAGCAGTTCTTC
TRBJ2-6 TRBV19 - once CASSAEGPGANVLTF TGTGCCAGTAGTGCCGAGGGGCCAGGGGCCAACGTCCTGACTTTC
TRBJ1-2 TRBV5-1 - - CASSAAEDNYGYTF TGCGCCAGCAGTGCAGCGGAAGATAACTATGGCTACACCTTC
TRBJ2-2 TRBV7-9 - - CASSLGHTGELFF TGTGCCAGCAGCTTAGGTCACACCGGGGAGCTGTTTTTT
TRBJ1-5 TRBV19 TRBD1 - CASSSRQGRNQPQHF TGTGCCAGTAGTTCGCGACAGGGGCGCAATCAGCCCCAGCATTTT
TRBJ2-2 TRBV20-1 TRBD1 many CSARPTGLNTGELFF TGCAGTGCTAGACCGACAGGGTTAAACACCGGGGAGCTGTTTTTT